One sample yielded the 20 T cell receptor beta chains listed below, sequenced in a study of control samples from healthy donors and cancer patients. Libraries were prepared by immunoSEQ multiplex PCR; TCRdb keeps only in-frame clonotypes and omits some of them. The sample records some 28,000 clones, roughly 85% being singletons. The sequenced sample was PBMCs. Receptor source: a man between 60 and 75 years old with head and neck cancer.

The gene calls are TRBV29-1 and TRBJ2-3; 9 bases are shared with TRBD1. V shed 8 bases, J shed 5 bases, and the junction held 11 bases outside the gene matches. Germline lookup yields CDR1 SQVTM and CDR2 ANQGSEA. This CDR3 spans 14 amino acids. DNA for the CDR3: TGCAGCACTACAGGGGGCTTCGGACGAGATACGCAGTATTTT. Encoded protein: CSTTGGFGRDTQYF.

This rearrangement joins TRBV10-2 to TRBJ1-1, with unresolved D. The CDR3 consists of 16 residues. Per the germline V gene, CDR1 is WSHSY and CDR2 is SAAADI. V lost 3 bases and J 0 bases, leaving 14 bases between the germline ends. The CDR3 loop reads CASSDLGRSLNTEAFF. CDR3 in DNA: TGCGCCAGCAGTGATTTGGGCCGCTCATTGAACACTGAAGCTTTCTTT.

The sample holds a few counts of this clone. In nucleotides, the CDR3 is TGTGCCAGCAGCTTAGACGGGGCGGCCCCTAGCACAGATACGCAGTATTTT. Translated, it gives CASSLDGAAPSTDTQYF. The chain joins TRBV7-3 to TRBJ2-3; tentatively, D is TRBD1 or TRBD2 (5 bases each). Per the germline V gene, CDR1 is SGHTA and CDR2 is FQGTGA. The CDR3 has 17 residues. V was trimmed by 2 bases and J by 0 bases, leaving 15 bases between them.

The V call is TRBV9, the J call TRBJ2-1; 13 nucleotides align to TRBD2. V was clipped by 2 bases and J by 4 bases; unmatched bases: 9. CDR1 is SGDLS and CDR2 is YYNGEE in the germline V gene. This CDR3 is built from 18 residues. Written as DNA, the CDR3 is TGTGCCAGCAGCGTTCAAGGACTAGCGGGAGAGGCATACAATGAGCAGTTCTTC. It encodes CASSVQGLAGEAYNEQFF.

The chain has TRBV6-5 and TRBJ1-1; perhaps TRBD1 as D (6 bases). Germline CDR1 is MNHEY and CDR2 is SVGAGI. V was cut by 8 bases and J by 0 bases, with 16 bases left in between. This CDR3 contains 15 residues. The DNA of the CDR3 is TGTGCCAGCTCTCTCGTCCAGGGGATGAACACTGAAGCTTTCTTT. This translates into CASSLVQGMNTEAFF.

V and J are TRBV25-1 and TRBJ2-7; no clear D. V was pared by 4 bases and J by 10 bases, with 11 bases between. Germline V lookup: CDR1 MGHDK, CDR2 SYGVNS. This CDR3 spans 11 amino acids. The CDR3 region is CASSASGPQYF. As DNA, the CDR3 is TGTGCCAGCAGTGCGTCTGGCCCCCAGTACTTC.

The J gene is TRBJ2-1, the V gene TRBV11-3; 7 nucleotides align to TRBD2. V gave up 5 bases and J gave up 14 bases; unmatched junction bases: 9. There are 12 residues in the CDR3. Germline CDR1 and CDR2: SGHNT and YENEEA. CDR3 region: CASSGRRGDEFF. The CDR3 DNA sequence: TGTGCCAGCAGCGGAAGACGGGGGGATGAGTTCTTC.

The gene calls are TRBV10-2 and TRBJ2-3; possibly TRBD2 for D (6 bases). Trimming left V 6 bases short and J 0 bases short, with 10 bases between. Germline V lookup: CDR1 WSHSY, CDR2 SAAADI. This CDR3 is built from 14 residues. CDR3 sequence reads: CASRSGVSTDTQYF. For the CDR3, the DNA is TGCGCCAGCAGGTCGGGAGTCAGCACAGATACGCAGTATTTT.

The rearrangement joins TRBV11-2 to TRBJ2-2, with D uncertain. V lost 1 base to trimming and J lost 2 bases, with 17 bases between them. This CDR3 has 18 residues. Germline values: CDR1 SGHAT, CDR2 FQNNGV. CDR3 protein: CASSLGRLVHYNTGELFF. CDR3 sequence (DNA): TGTGCCAGCAGCTTAGGTCGTTTGGTTCACTACAACACCGGGGAGCTGTTTTTT.

CDR3 coding DNA: TGTGCCAGCAGTGCAGGTTTCCCCGAGGGAGAGACCCAGTACTTC. This encodes CASSAGFPEGETQYF. The chain joins TRBV16 to TRBJ2-5; perhaps TRBD2 as D (5 bases). Trimming stripped 6 bases from V and 4 bases from J, with 18 bases between. The V gene's germline CDR1 is KGHSY and CDR2 FQNENV. This CDR3 has 15 amino acids.

This sequence joins TRBV14 and TRBJ1-2, with 7 bases lining up with TRBD1. Germline assignment: CDR1 SGHDN and CDR2 FVKESK. CDR3 size: 14 residues. The V segment lost 4 bases and the J segment 7 bases; nucleotides outside the gene matches: 9. The CDR3 reads CASSPYRQGSGYTF. CDR3 DNA sequence: TGTGCCAGCAGCCCTTATCGACAGGGCTCTGGCTACACCTTC.

This clone was observed once. CDR3 DNA sequence: TGTGCCAGCAGTTTTCGGGGCTACATGAACACTGAAGCTTTCTTT. This codes for CASSFRGYMNTEAFF. The chain couples TRBV28 to TRBJ1-1, with D possibly being TRBD1 (5 bases). The CDR3 is 15 amino acids. Trimming stripped 3 bases from V and 0 bases from J, with 11 bases between. The germline V gene has CDR1 MDHEN and CDR2 SYDVKM.

V is TRBV28 and J is TRBJ2-4, with D hard to call. Germline-derived CDR1 and CDR2 are MDHEN and SYDVKM. Trimming took 5 bases from V and 4 from J, leaving 12 bases between them. The CDR3 contains 14 residues. The CDR3 loop reads CASSRQQTKNIQYF. For the CDR3, the DNA is TGTGCCAGCAGTAGACAACAGACAAAAAACATTCAGTACTTC.

V and J are TRBV6-2 or TRBV6-3 and TRBJ2-4, with 15 nucleotides matching TRBD2. The CDR3 covers 18 residues. Germline V lookup: CDR1 MNHEY, CDR2 SVGEGT. Unmatched junction bases numbered 7, after V lost 5 bases and J lost 2 bases. CDR3 coding DNA: TGTGCCAGCAGTCCGGGACTAGCGGGAGGAACTACCAAAAACATTCAGTACTTC. It translates to CASSPGLAGGTTKNIQYF.

This clone was seen only once. The V and J genes are TRBV29-1 and TRBJ2-7; D gene ambiguous. CDR1 SQVTM and CDR2 ANQGSEA come from the germline V gene. V shed 7 bases and J shed 0 bases, with 10 bases lying between them. The CDR3 runs 12 residues. The CDR3 DNA sequence: TGCAGCGCCCATGCAAGCTCCTACGAGCAGTACTTC. This codes for CSAHASSYEQYF.

V gene TRBV7-9 combines with J gene TRBJ2-3; D is possibly TRBD2 (5 bases). Germline V gives CDR1 SEHNR, CDR2 FQNEAQ (reference sequence). Trimming shortened V by 8 bases and J by 6 bases, and 9 bases separated the two germline ends. The CDR3 contains 11 residues. CDR3 DNA sequence: TGTGCCAGCTACGAGCGGGATACGCAGTATTTT. Amino acid sequence: CASYERDTQYF. The full variable domain, in which reference TRBV7-9 and TRBJ2-3 provide the parts outside the CDR3, is DTGVSQNPRHKITKRGQNVTFRCDPISEHNRLYWYRQTLGQGPEFLTYFQNEAQLEKSRLLSDRFSAERPKGSFSTLEIQRTEQGDSAMYLCASYERDTQYFGPGTRLTVL.

The chain couples TRBV6-5 to TRBJ2-2, with TRBD1 identical over 9 bases. The CDR3 is 16 amino acids. Losses at the gene ends were 1 base for V and 6 bases for J; bases not matched to a gene: 6. CDR1 and CDR2 (germline): MNHEY, SVGAGI. The CDR3 region is CASSYLPGQGAGELFF. Written as DNA, the CDR3 is TGTGCCAGCAGTTACTTACCGGGACAGGGTGCCGGGGAGCTGTTTTTT.

The V call is TRBV30, the J call TRBJ1-6; no clear D. V lost 4 bases and J 9 bases, leaving 16 bases between the germline ends. Germline-derived CDR1 and CDR2 are GTSNPN and SVGIG (reference sequence). The CDR3 is 14 residues long. CDR3 coding DNA: TGTGCCTGGAATGGGTTTGGGGAAGGTTCACCCCTCCACTTT. Protein: CAWNGFGEGSPLHF.

The gene calls are TRBV7-2 and TRBJ2-4; no reliable D call. The CDR3 is made up of 15 amino acids. Germline CDR1 SGHTA, CDR2 FQGNSA. Trimming stripped 2 bases from V and 0 bases from J, with 8 bases between. The CDR3 region has the DNA TGTGCCAGCAGCTTAACCCCCCAAGCCAAAAACATTCAGTACTTC. Translation: CASSLTPQAKNIQYF.

The chain carries TRBV7-9 and TRBJ2-1; D not certain. Germline V gene data show CDR1 as SEHNR and CDR2 as FQNEAQ (reference sequence). CDR3 length: 14 amino acids. The V gene lost 4 bases and the J gene lost 5 bases, with 12 bases spanning the gap. The CDR3 loop is CASSSPGLNNEQFF. The CDR3 DNA reads TGTGCCAGCAGCTCGCCAGGCCTCAACAATGAGCAGTTCTTC. The whole variable domain, filled in from reference TRBV7-9 and TRBJ2-1, reads DTGVSQNPRHKITKRGQNVTFRCDPISEHNRLYWYRQTLGQGPEFLTYFQNEAQLEKSRLLSDRFSAERPKGSFSTLEIQRTEQGDSAMYLCASSSPGLNNEQFFGPGTRLTVL.